A selection of T cell receptor beta chains follows, all from one sample in a study of shared clonotypes between healthy human individuals. Clones were sequenced by immunoSEQ multiplex PCR, and TCRdb holds only the in-frame ones, with some missing. The sample carries some 2,100,000 clones, about 93% recorded once. The sample taken for sequencing was naive CD8+ T cells from PBMCs. The receptors come from a man younger than 35 in good health. Some clones in this sample may be carry-over from other donors' samples. CDR3s include the opening cysteine and the closing phenylalanine or tryptophan. Fields, in order: clone size, D gene, J gene, V gene, CDR3 protein, CDR3 DNA. D genes are given only for firm matches. Size tells how often a clone was seen (once, few, many) or the class of an expanded clone, and some rows leave it out.

. . TRBJ2-3 TRBV4-3 CASSQERRWGVSSTDTQYF TGCGCCAGCAGCCAAGAAAGAAGGTGGGGCGTCTCTAGCACAGATACGCAGTATTTT
. TRBD2 TRBJ2-3 TRBV5-4 CASSPGLARSDTQYF TGTGCCAGCAGCCCGGGACTAGCTCGGTCAGATACGCAGTATTTT
. . TRBJ2-1 TRBV28 CASSPGDPYNEQFF TGTGCCAGCAGTCCAGGGGATCCCTACAATGAGCAGTTCTTC
. TRBD1 TRBJ2-1 TRBV18 CASSLDRAGNANEQFF TGTGCCAGCTCACTTGACAGGGCCGGAAACGCAAATGAGCAGTTCTTC
. . TRBJ1-5 TRBV6-1 CASSEARGRGQPQHF TGTGCCAGCAGTGAAGCACGGGGACGGGGCCAGCCCCAGCATTTT
. . TRBJ1-2 TRBV5-1 CASSFQQGQILSYGYTF TGCGCCAGCAGCTTCCAGCAGGGGCAAATTTTGAGCTATGGCTACACCTTC
. . TRBJ1-4 TRBV19 CASKSAENEKLFF TGTGCCAGTAAGTCGGCGGAAAATGAAAAACTGTTTTTT
. TRBD1 TRBJ1-3 TRBV5-1 CASSLEEATGYSGNTIYF TGCGCCAGCAGCTTAGAAGAAGCGACAGGGTACTCTGGAAACACCATATATTTT
. . TRBJ1-2 TRBV6-1 CASSEAVGPRVDNYGYTF TGTGCCAGCAGTGAAGCGGTGGGACCGAGGGTAGATAACTATGGCTACACCTTC
. . TRBJ2-5 TRBV28 CASSFERETQYF TGTGCCAGCAGTTTCGAAAGAGAGACCCAGTACTTC
once . TRBJ1-2 TRBV4-1 CASSQSRGLDYGYTF TGCGCCAGCAGCCAATCCCGGGGGCTGGACTATGGCTACACCTTC
. TRBD1 TRBJ1-2 TRBV7-9 CASSLPQGALDGYTF TGTGCCAGCAGCTTACCCCAGGGGGCGCTGGATGGCTACACCTTC
. . TRBJ2-7 TRBV14 CASSHLHSLVSSYEQYF TGTGCCAGCAGCCACCTTCATTCACTCGTTAGCTCCTACGAGCAGTACTTC
. . TRBJ2-7 TRBV9 CASSVDELGPYEQYF TGTGCCAGCAGCGTAGATGAGCTCGGGCCCTACGAGCAGTACTTC
. TRBD1 TRBJ2-1 TRBV2 CASRDRARNEQFF TGTGCCAGCAGGGACAGGGCCCGCAATGAGCAGTTCTTC
. TRBD2 TRBJ2-7 TRBV5-6 CASISRAGAYEQYF TGTGCCAGCATTAGTCGGGCGGGAGCGTACGAGCAGTACTTC
. . TRBJ1-1 TRBV6-6 CASSPLFRANTEAFF TGTGCCAGCAGCCCCCTTTTTAGAGCCAACACTGAAGCTTTCTTT
. . TRBJ1-4 TRBV5-5 CASSLVWGRGGHEKLFF TGTGCCAGCAGCTTGGTGTGGGGGAGGGGAGGTCATGAAAAACTGTTTTTT
. . TRBJ1-1 TRBV27 CASSLSVGGGTEAFF TGTGCCAGCAGTTTATCGGTAGGGGGAGGGACTGAAGCTTTCTTT
once . TRBJ2-6 TRBV19 CASSPVSGANVLTF TGTGCCAGTAGTCCCGTATCTGGGGCCAACGTCCTGACTTTC
. . TRBJ2-7 TRBV25-1 CASSHRGDEQYF TGTGCCAGCAGCCACCGTGGGGACGAGCAGTACTTC
. TRBD2 TRBJ2-3 TRBV6-6 CAIMTSGTDTQYF TGTGCCATCATGACTAGCGGCACAGATACGCAGTATTTT